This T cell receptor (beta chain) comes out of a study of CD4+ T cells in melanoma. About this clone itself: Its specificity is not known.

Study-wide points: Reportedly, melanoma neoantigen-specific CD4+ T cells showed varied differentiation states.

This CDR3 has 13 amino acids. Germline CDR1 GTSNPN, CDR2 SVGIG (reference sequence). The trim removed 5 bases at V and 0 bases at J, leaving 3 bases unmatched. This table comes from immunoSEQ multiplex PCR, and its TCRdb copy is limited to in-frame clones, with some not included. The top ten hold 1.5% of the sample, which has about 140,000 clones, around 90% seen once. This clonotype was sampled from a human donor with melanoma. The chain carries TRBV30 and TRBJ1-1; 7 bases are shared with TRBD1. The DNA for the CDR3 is TGTGCCTGGTGGGACAGCATGAACACTGAAGCTTTCTTT. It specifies CAWWDSMNTEAFF.